The TCR beta chain under discussion was sequenced for a study of spatial heterogeneity in lung cancer (dated by TCRdb to 2018 to 2020). About the study as a whole: Donors were about 70 patients with early-stage, untreated non-small cell lung cancer from the lung TRACERx cohort. Follow-up PBMC samples were sequenced whenever available, with the median time to follow-up being approximately two years after resection. Beta-chain transcripts were consistently detected in greater numbers than alpha-chain transcripts, which likely reflects a higher abundance of beta-chain transcripts. In the raw uncorrected reads, each unique combination of TCR and UMI appeared more than ten times on average. The study quantitatively compared TCR alpha and beta repertoires across multiple tumor regions, matched nontumor lung and blood in non-small cell lung cancer. TCR repertoire features were related to nonsynonymous mutation counts determined by whole-exome sequencing of tumor tissue. At surgery, 200 to 250 tumor regions, approximately 64 matched nontumor lung samples and 56 PBMC samples were TCR-sequenced for both alpha and beta chains.

The sample's time point label, decoded: blood at routine non-recurrence follow-up after resection. Whole RNA extracted from tumor and nontumor lung tissue, or from cryopreserved PBMC samples, was used for TCR sequencing without cell sorting. Only patients for whom sufficient RNA was available from at least two tumor regions were selected for TCR sequencing. Library creation used 5' RACE. Sequenced using a NextSeq 500. In the TCR library protocol, a unique molecular identifier was attached to each TCR cDNA molecule so that PCR and sequencing errors could be corrected. Per the authors' processing: Decombinator tools were used for TCR identification, UMI-based error correction and CDR3 extraction. Expanded TCRs were defined as those above a frequency of 2 per 1,000, corresponding to the top 1% of the tumor frequency distribution. Each repertoire was subsampled 100 times to 5,000 TCRs, after which Renyi diversity was computed with the R vegan package. To build CDR3 similarity networks, amino acid triplet string-kernel similarity was used, and CDR3s were connected when their pairwise similarity was above 0.82. Clones were called with MiXCR by TCRdb after fastp trimmed the public reads at Q25, and only in-frame beta chains were retained. Every distinct CDR3 protein forms one entry, paired with its most common genes and DNA. The V and J calls and clone size come from TCRdb's table, not from the authors' own analysis. The sample table contains 110,000 or so distinct CDR3 sequences; only one count was recorded for less than 14% of them. 20% to 25% of the sample belongs to the ten largest clones.

On this clonotype: This receptor's antigen is unknown. Base qualities are missing; no much larger clone stands one base away.

For CDR1 and CDR2, the germline V gene lists SGHTA and FQGNSA. The CDR3, from cysteine to phenylalanine, totals 16 residues. Only the CDR3 part of the read is kept: 48 bases, read in frame from the first base. V and J are truncated by 1 base and 7 bases respectively, leaving an intervening sequence of 17 bases. Findings and caveats that apply to the study as a whole: Additional single-cell paired TCR alpha and beta sequencing was considered necessary to confirm, at a functional level, the hypothesis that regional TCRs recognize regional mutations. Only roughly 15 patients were included in comparisons of baseline and follow-up blood repertoires. Ubiquitous expanded tumor TCRs were found in blood more often at tumor resection than at routine follow-up.

This TCR came from a female donor with early-stage non-small cell lung cancer. The rearrangement joined TRBV7-2 to TRBJ1-5, and perhaps TRBD1 as D gene, on 5 matching bases. This specimen consisted of PBMCs, obtained at follow-up. The CDR3 protein: CASSLGQGRSGQPQHF. The DNA sequence is as follows: TGTGCCAGCAGCTTAGGGCAGGGAAGATCAGGCCAGCCCCAGCATTTT.